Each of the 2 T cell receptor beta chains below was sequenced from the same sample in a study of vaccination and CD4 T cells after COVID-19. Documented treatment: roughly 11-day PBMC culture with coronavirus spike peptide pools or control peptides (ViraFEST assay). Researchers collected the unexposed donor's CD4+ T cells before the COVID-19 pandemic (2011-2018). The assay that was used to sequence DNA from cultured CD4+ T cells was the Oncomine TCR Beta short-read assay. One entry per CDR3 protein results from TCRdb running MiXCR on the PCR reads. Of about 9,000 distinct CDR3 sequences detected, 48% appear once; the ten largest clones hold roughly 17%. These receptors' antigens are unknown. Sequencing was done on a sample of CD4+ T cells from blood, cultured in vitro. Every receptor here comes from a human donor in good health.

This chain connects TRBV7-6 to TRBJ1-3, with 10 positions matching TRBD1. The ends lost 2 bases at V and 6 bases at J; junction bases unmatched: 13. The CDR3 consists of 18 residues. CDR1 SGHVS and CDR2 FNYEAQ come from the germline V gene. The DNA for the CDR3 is TGTGCCAGCAGCTTATCAGGACCGGGACAGGGGATGACAAACACCATATATTTT. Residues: CASSLSGPGQGMTNTIYF.

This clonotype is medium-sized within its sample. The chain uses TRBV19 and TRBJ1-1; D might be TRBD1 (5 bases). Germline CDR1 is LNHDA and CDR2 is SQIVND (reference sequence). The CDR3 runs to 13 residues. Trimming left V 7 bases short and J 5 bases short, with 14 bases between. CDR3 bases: TGTGCCAGTACGGAAGGGGCGCGTACTGAAGCTTTCTTT. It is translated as CASTEGARTEAFF.